The source of this TCR beta chain is a study of T cells in Graves' hyperthyroidism and ophthalmopathy. This clonotype was recorded at least ten times. The PBMCs studied were ones that came from 8.5 to 10 ml fresh peripheral blood. V shed 1 base and J 4 bases; nucleotides not matched to a gene: 7. Per the germline V gene, CDR1 is SGHVS and CDR2 is FQNEAQ. The CDR3 has 16 amino acids. From RNA transcripts, TCR beta CDR3 regions were amplified. The HTBI primer set served for first-round RT-PCR of the TCR CDR3. Via MiXCR, TCRdb re-called the multiplex PCR reads, giving one row per CDR3 protein. Here the sample spans about 400,000 distinct CDR3 sequences, roughly 15% being singletons.

The chain uses TRBV7-8 and TRBJ2-1, with TRBD1 identical over 7 bases. This receptor was taken from a man between 18 and 35 years old with Graves' ophthalmopathy. Sequenced sample: blood. The CDR3 sequence: CASSLVTGTEYNEQFF. Here the CDR3 DNA reads TGTGCCAGCAGCTTAGTGACGGGGACAGAATACAATGAGCAGTTCTTC.